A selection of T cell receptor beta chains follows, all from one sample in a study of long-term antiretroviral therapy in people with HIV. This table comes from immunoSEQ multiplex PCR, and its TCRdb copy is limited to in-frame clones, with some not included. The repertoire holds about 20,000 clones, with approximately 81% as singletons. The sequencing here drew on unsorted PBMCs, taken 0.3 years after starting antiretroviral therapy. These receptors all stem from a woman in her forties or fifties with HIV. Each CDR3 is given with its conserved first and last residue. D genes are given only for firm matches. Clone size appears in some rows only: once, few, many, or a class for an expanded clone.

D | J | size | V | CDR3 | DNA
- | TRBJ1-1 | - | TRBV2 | CASSSQMNTEAFF | TGTGCCAGCAGTTCCCAAATGAACACTGAAGCTTTCTTT
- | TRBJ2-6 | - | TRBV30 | CAWSVGTPIAGANVLTF | TGTGCCTGGAGTGTGGGGACACCAATCGCTGGGGCCAACGTCCTGACTTTC
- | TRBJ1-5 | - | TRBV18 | CASSPSGTYQPQHF | TGTGCCAGCTCACCAAGTGGGACCTATCAGCCCCAGCATTTT
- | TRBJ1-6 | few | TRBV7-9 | CASGTAQENSPLHF | TGTGCCAGCGGGACGGCCCAGGAAAATTCACCCCTCCACTTT
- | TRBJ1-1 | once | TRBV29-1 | CSVEDTGRMNTEAFF | TGCAGCGTTGAAGACACAGGGCGGATGAACACTGAAGCTTTCTTT
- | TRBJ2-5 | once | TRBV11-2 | CASSWGTVPETQYF | TGTGCCAGCAGCTGGGGGACCGTCCCGGAGACCCAGTACTTC
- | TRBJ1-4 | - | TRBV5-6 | CASSLARVSEKLFF | TGTGCCAGCAGCTTGGCCAGGGTATCTGAAAAACTGTTTTTT
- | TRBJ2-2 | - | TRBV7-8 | CASSPGLATPGELFF | TGTGCCAGCAGCCCCGGGCTAGCAACGCCCGGGGAGCTGTTTTTT
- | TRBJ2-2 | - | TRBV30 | CAWSTAFGELFF | TGTGCCTGGAGTACTGCTTTCGGGGAGCTGTTTTTT
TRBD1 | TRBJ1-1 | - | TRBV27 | CASSFYRGPEAFF | TGTGCCAGCAGTTTTTACAGGGGCCCTGAAGCTTTCTTT
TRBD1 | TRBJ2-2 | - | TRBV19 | CASSLRTGLIGNTGELFF | TGTGCCAGTAGTCTTCGGACAGGTTTAATAGGGAACACCGGGGAGCTGTTTTTT
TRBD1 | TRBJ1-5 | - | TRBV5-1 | CASSLGTGVEEPQHF | TGCGCCAGCAGCCTAGGGACAGGGGTTGAAGAGCCCCAGCATTTT
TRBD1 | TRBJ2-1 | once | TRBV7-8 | CASSFPGTAYNEQFF | TGTGCCAGCAGCTTCCCCGGGACAGCCTACAATGAGCAGTTCTTC
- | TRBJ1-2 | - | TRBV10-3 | CAISESEGDGYTF | TGTGCCATCAGTGAGTCGGAAGGGGACGGCTACACCTTC
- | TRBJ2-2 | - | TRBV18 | CASSPYAGQLQGTGELFF | TGTGCCAGCTCACCATACGCGGGACAGCTCCAGGGCACCGGGGAGCTGTTTTTT
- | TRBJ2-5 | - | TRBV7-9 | CASSPGTSPFGEETQYF | TGTGCCAGCAGCCCGGGGACGTCCCCGTTCGGGGAAGAGACCCAGTACTTC
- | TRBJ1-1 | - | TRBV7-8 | CASSLIRDQGTEAFF | TGTGCCAGCAGCTTGATACGAGACCAGGGCACTGAAGCTTTCTTT
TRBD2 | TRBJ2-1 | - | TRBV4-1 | CASSKGGTPNGQFF | TGCGCCAGCAGCAAGGGAGGGACCCCCAACGGGCAGTTCTTC
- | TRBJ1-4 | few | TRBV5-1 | CASSLGFGQLNEKLFF | TGCGCCAGCAGCTTGGGCTTTGGACAGTTGAATGAAAAACTGTTTTTT
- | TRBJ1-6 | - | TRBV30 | CAWSVRESYNSPLHF | TGTGCCTGGAGTGTAAGGGAGTCCTATAATTCACCCCTCCACTTT
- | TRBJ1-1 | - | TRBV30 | CAWSASRMNTEAFF | TGTGCCTGGAGTGCTTCAAGAATGAACACTGAAGCTTTCTTT
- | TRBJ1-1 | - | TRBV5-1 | CASSLETVDEAFF | TGCGCCAGCAGCTTGGAAACAGTTGATGAAGCTTTCTTT
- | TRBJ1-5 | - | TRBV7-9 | CASTLTGVEPQHF | TGTGCCAGCACCCTTACCGGGGTTGAGCCCCAGCATTTT
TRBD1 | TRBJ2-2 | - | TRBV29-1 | CSAGPRTGVDTGELFF | TGCAGCGCCGGACCTCGGACAGGGGTGGACACCGGGGAGCTGTTTTTT
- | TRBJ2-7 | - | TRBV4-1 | CASSQVVGGYEQYF | TGCGCCAGCAGCCAAGTGGTAGGGGGCTACGAGCAGTACTTC
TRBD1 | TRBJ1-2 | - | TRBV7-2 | CASSPGGGGGYTF | TGTGCCAGCAGCCCAGGGGGCGGCGGTGGCTACACCTTC
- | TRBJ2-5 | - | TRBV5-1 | CASSLSNREGWAQYF | TGCGCCAGCAGCTTGTCGAACAGGGAGGGATGGGCCCAGTACTTC
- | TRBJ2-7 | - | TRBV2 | CASRKDSFYEQYF | TGTGCCAGCAGGAAGGACAGTTTCTACGAGCAGTACTTC
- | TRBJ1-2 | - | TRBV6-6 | CASSYIANYGYTF | TGTGCCAGCAGTTATATCGCCAACTATGGCTACACCTTC
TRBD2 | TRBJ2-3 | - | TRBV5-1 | CASSIGTSGADTQYF | TGCGCCAGCAGCATAGGGACTAGCGGGGCAGATACGCAGTATTTT
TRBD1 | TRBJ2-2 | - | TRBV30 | CAWDSTGGHGELFF | TGTGCCTGGGATTCAACAGGGGGCCACGGGGAGCTGTTTTTT
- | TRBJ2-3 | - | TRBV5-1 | CASSPGVTVTDTQYF | TGCGCCAGCAGCCCTGGTGTGACAGTCACAGATACGCAGTATTTT
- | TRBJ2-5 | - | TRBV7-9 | CASSLRGARETQYF | TGTGCCAGCAGCTTACGGGGGGCCCGGGAGACCCAGTACTTC
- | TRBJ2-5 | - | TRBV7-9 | CASSLGLWGNGQETQYF | TGTGCCAGCAGCTTAGGATTGTGGGGAAATGGCCAAGAGACCCAGTACTTC
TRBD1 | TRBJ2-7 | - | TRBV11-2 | CASSYGTAPYEQYF | TGTGCCAGCAGCTATGGGACAGCGCCCTACGAGCAGTACTTC
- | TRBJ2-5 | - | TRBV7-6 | CASSLHHQETQYF | TGTGCCAGCAGCTTACACCACCAAGAGACCCAGTACTTC
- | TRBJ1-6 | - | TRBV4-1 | CASSLNLRNNSPLHF | TGCGCCAGCAGCCTAAACCTAAGAAATAATTCACCCCTCCACTTT
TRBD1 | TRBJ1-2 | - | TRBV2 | CASSEQGTGTDGYTF | TGTGCCAGCAGTGAACAAGGGACAGGGACGGATGGCTACACCTTC
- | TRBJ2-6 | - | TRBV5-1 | CASSLQTVGANVLTF | TGCGCCAGCAGCTTGCAGACGGTTGGGGCCAACGTCCTGACTTTC
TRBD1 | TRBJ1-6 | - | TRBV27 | CASSWGQGNSPLHF | TGTGCCAGCAGTTGGGGACAGGGCAATTCACCCCTCCACTTT
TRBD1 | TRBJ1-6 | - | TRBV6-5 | CASSLGQGALHF | TGTGCCAGCAGTTTGGGACAGGGCGCCCTCCACTTT
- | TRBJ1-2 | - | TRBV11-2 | CASSLVGAYGYTF | TGTGCCAGCAGCTTGGTAGGGGCCTATGGCTACACCTTC
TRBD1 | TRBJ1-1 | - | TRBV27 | CASAETGKGMNTEAFF | TGTGCCAGCGCCGAGACAGGGAAGGGAATGAACACTGAAGCTTTCTTT
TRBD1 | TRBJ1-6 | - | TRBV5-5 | CASSLQDRINSPLHF | TGTGCCAGCAGCTTGCAGGACAGGATTAATTCACCCCTCCACTTT
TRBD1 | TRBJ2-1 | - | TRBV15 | CATSRDRGQYNEQFF | TGTGCCACCAGCAGAGATCGGGGACAGTACAATGAGCAGTTCTTC